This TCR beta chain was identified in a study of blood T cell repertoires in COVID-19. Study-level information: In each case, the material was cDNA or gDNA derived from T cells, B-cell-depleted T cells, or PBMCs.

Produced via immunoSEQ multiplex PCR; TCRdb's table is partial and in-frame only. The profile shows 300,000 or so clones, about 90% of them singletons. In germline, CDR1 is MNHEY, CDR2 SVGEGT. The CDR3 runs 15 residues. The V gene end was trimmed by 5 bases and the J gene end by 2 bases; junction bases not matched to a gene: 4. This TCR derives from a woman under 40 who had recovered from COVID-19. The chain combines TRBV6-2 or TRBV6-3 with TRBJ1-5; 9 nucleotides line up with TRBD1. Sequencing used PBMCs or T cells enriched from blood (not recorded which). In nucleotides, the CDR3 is TGTGCCAGCAGTAACCGGGACAGGGGCAATCAGCCCCAGCATTTT. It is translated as CASSNRDRGNQPQHF.